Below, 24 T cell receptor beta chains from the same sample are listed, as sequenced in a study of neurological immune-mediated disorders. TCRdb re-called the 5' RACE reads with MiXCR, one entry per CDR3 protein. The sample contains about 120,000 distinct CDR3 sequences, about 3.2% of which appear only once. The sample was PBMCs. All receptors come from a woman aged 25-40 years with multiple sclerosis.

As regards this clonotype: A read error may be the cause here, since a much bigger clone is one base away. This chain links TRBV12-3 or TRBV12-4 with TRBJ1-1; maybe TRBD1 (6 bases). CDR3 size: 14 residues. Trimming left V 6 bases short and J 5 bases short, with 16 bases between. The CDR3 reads CASSVREGGTEAFF. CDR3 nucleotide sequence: TGTGCCAGCAGCGTTCGGGAAGGGGGGACTGAAGCTTTCTTT.

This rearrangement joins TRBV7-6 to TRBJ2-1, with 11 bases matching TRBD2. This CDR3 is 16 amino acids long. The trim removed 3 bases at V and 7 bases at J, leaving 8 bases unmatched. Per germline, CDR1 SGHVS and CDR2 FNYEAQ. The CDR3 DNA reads TGTGCCAGCAGCTTCTACCCTAGCGGGAGGTGTAATGAGCAGTTCTTC. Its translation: CASSFYPSGRCNEQFF.

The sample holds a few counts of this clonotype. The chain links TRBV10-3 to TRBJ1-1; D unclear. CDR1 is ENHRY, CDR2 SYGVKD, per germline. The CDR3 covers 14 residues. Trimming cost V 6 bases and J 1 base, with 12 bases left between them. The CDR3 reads CAIREEGTNTEAFF. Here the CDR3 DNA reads TGTGCCATCAGGGAAGAGGGTACGAACACTGAAGCTTTCTTT.

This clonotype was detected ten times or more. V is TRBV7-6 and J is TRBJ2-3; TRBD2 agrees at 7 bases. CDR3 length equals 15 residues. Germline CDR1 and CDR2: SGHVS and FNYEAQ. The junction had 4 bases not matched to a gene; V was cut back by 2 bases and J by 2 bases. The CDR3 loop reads CASSLLAALTDTQYF. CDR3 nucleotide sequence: TGTGCCAGCAGCTTACTAGCGGCACTCACAGATACGCAGTATTTT.

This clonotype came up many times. CDR3: CASSLTGTTLYEQYF. CDR3 sequence (DNA): TGCGCCAGCAGCCTAACCGGGACTACCCTCTACGAGCAGTACTTC. V and J are TRBV5-1 and TRBJ2-7; the match to TRBD2 covers 7 bases. Trimming at V came to 4 bases and at J to 3 bases, leaving 10 bases not matched to a gene. Germline lookup yields CDR1 SGHRS and CDR2 YFSETQ. The CDR3 loop spans 15 amino acids.

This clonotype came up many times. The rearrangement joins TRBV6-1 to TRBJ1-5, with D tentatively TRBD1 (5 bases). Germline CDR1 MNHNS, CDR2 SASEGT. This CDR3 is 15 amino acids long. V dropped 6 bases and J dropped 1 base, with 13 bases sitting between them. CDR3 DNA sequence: TGTGCCAGCAGCCCCCAGGGTACCAGCAATCAGCCCCAGCATTTT. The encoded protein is CASSPQGTSNQPQHF.

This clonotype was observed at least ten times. The CDR3 nucleotides are TGCGCCAGCAGCTTGGACGGGACAGGGGGGAACAATGAGCAGTTCTTC. Protein product: CASSLDGTGGNNEQFF. The chain employs TRBV5-1 and TRBJ2-1; TRBD1 matches 11 bases. The CDR3 is 16 residues long. Trimming took 0 bases from V and 5 from J; bases not matched to a gene: 4. Germline CDR1 reads SGHRS; CDR2 reads YFSETQ. Full variable domain (missing parts from reference TRBV5-1 and TRBJ2-1): KAGVTQTPRYLIKTRGQQVTLSCSPISGHRSVSWYQQTPGQGLQFLFEYFSETQRNKGNFPGRFSGRQFSNSRSEMNVSTLELGDSALYLCASSLDGTGGNNEQFFGPGTRLTVL.

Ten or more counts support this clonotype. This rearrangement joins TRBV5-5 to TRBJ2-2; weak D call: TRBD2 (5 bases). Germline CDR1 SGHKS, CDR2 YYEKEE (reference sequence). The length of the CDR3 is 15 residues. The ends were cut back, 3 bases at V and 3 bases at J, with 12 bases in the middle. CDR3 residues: CASSSNPGYTGELFF. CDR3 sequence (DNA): TGTGCCAGCAGCTCGAATCCGGGATACACCGGGGAGCTGTTTTTT.

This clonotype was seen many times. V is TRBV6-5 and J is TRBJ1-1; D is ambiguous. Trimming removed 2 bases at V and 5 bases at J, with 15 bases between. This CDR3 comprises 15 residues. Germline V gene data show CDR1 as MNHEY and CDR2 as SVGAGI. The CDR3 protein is CASSYGSEAGTEAFF. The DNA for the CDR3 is TGTGCCAGCAGTTACGGGTCCGAGGCGGGGACTGAAGCTTTCTTT.

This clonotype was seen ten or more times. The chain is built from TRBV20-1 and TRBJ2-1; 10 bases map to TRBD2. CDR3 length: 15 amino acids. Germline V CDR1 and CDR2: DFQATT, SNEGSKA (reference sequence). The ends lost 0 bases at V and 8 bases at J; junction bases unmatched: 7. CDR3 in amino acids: CSARDLAGAGYEQFF. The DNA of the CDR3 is TGCAGTGCTAGAGATCTAGCGGGAGCAGGCTATGAGCAGTTCTTC.

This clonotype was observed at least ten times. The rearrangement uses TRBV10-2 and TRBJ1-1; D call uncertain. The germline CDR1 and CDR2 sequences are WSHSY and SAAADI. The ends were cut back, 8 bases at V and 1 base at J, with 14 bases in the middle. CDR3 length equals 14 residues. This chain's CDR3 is CASSSSYQNTEAFF. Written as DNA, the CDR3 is TGCGCCAGCTCGAGCTCCTACCAGAACACTGAAGCTTTCTTT.

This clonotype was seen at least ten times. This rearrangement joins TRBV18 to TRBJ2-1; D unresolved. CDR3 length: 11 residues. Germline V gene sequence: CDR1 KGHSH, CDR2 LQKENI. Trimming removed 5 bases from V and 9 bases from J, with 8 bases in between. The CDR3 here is CASSGKGEQFF. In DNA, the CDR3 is TGTGCCAGCTCAGGGAAAGGTGAGCAGTTCTTC.

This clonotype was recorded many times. CDR3 residues: CASSPGQGGGYTF. CDR3 bases: TGCGCCAGCAGTCCGGGACAGGGGGGCGGCTACACCTTC. This rearrangement joins TRBV5-1 to TRBJ1-2; 11 bases align to TRBD1. CDR3 length equals 13 residues. The germline gives CDR1 SGHRS, CDR2 YFSETQ. Trimming removed 5 bases from V and 8 bases from J; junction bases left unmatched: 5.

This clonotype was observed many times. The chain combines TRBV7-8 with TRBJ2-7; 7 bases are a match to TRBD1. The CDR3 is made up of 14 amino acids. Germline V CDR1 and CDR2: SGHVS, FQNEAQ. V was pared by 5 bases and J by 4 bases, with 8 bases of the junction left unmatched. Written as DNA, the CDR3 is TGTGCCAGCAGCAAACGACAGGGCGGGTACGAGCAGTACTTC. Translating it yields CASSKRQGGYEQYF.

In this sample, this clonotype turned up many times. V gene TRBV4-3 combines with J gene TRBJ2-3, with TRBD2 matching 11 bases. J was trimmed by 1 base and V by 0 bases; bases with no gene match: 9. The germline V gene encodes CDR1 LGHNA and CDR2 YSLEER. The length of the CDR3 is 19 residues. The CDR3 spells CASSQELELAGVGTDTQYF. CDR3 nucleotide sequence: TGCGCCAGCAGCCAAGAACTTGAACTAGCGGGAGTTGGCACAGATACGCAGTATTTT.

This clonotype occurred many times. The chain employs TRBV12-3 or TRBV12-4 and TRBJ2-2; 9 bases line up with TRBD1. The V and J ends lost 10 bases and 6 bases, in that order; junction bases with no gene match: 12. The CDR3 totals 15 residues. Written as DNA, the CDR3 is TGTGCCATCCTTTCCGGGACAGGGTCCCCCGGGGAGCTGTTTTTT. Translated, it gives CAILSGTGSPGELFF.

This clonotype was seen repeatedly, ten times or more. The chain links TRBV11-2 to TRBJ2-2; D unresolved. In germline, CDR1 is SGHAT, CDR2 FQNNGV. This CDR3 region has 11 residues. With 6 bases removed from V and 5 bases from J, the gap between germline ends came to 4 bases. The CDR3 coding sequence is TGTGCCAGCAGACCAACCGGGGAGCTGTTTTTT. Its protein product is CASRPTGELFF.

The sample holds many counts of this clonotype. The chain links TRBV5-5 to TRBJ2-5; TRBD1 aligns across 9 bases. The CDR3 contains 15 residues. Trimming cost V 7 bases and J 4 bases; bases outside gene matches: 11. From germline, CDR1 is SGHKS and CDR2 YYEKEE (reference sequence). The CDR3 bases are TGTGCCAGCTTTTATCGGGACAGGGTATCAGAGACCCAGTACTTC. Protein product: CASFYRDRVSETQYF.

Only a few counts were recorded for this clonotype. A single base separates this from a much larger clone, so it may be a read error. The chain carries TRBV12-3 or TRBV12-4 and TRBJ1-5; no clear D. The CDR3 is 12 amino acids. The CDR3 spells CASSLTNQPQNF. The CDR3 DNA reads TGTGCCAGCAGTTTAACTAATCAGCCCCAGAATTTT.

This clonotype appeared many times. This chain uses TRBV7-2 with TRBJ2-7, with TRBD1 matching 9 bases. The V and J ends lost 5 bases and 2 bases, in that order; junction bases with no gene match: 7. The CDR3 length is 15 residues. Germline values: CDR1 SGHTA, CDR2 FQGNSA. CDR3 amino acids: CASSRRDREPYEQYF. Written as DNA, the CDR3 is TGTGCCAGCAGCCGCCGGGACAGGGAACCCTACGAGCAGTACTTC. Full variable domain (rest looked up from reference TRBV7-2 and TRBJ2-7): GAGVSQSPSNKVTEKGKDVELRCDPISGHTALYWYRQSLGQGLEFLIYFQGNSAPDKSGLPSDRFSAERTGGSVSTLTIQRTQQEDSAVYLCASSRRDREPYEQYFGPGTRLTVT.

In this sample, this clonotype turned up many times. The CDR3 coding sequence is TGTGCCAGCAGCCAAGATAGGGGGGGGGCCGGCCATGAGCAGTTCTTC. Translation: CASSQDRGGAGHEQFF. The V call is TRBV3-1, the J call TRBJ2-1; D possibly corresponds to TRBD2 (7 bases). CDR3 length: 16 amino acids. Germline assignment: CDR1 LGHDT and CDR2 YNNKEL (reference sequence). V was shortened by 0 bases and J by 8 bases, with 17 bases between the two germline ends.

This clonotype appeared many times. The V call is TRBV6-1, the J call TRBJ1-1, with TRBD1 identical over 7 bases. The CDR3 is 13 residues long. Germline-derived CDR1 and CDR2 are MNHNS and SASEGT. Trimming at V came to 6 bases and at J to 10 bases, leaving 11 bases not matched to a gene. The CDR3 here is CASRRQGPFGAFF. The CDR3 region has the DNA TGTGCCAGCAGGCGACAGGGACCGTTCGGAGCTTTCTTT.

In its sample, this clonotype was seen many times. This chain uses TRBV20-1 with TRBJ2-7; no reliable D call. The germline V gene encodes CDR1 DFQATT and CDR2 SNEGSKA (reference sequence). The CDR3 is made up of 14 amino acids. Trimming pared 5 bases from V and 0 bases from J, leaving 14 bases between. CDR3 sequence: CSAHLLTDSYEQYF. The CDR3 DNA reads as TGCAGTGCTCACCTGTTAACGGACTCCTACGAGCAGTACTTC.

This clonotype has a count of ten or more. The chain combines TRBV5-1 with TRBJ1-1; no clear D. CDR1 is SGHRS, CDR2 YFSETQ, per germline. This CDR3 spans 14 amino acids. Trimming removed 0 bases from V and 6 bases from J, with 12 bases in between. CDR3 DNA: TGCGCCAGCAGCTTGGCCTCTAAGGGCTCTGAAGCTTTCTTT. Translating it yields CASSLASKGSEAFF.